Listed below are T cell receptor beta chains from one sample, sequenced in a study of shared clonotypes between healthy human individuals. Assay: immunoSEQ multiplex PCR; the TCRdb copy retains only in-frame clones and omits some. The sample lists about 700,000 clones, around 90% occurring once. The source material was naive CD8+ T cells sorted from blood. The receptors shown here come from a man aged 25 to 40 in good health. The CDR3 runs from the conserved cysteine through the conserved F or W. D genes are given only for firm matches. Size tells how often a clone was seen (once, few, many) or the class of an expanded clone, and some rows leave it out.

d_call,j_call,v_call,clone_size,cdr3_nt,cdr3_aa
TRBD2,TRBJ2-7,TRBV20-1,NA,TGCAGTGCTCCTTCGGGACTAGCAGATTACTTC,CSAPSGLADYF
NA,TRBJ1-5,TRBV7-9,NA,TGTGCCAGCAGCGCGGGACCGCTAGCCCCCAGAAATCAGCCCCAGCATTTT,CASSAGPLAPRNQPQHF
NA,TRBJ2-3,TRBV27,NA,TGTGCCAGCAGTTCCTTAGCGATACTTACAGATACGCAGTATTTT,CASSSLAILTDTQYF
TRBD2,TRBJ2-1,TRBV4-1,once,TGCGCCAGCAGCCAAGGGACTAGCGGGAAGAATGAGCAGTTCTTC,CASSQGTSGKNEQFF
TRBD1,TRBJ1-5,TRBV4-1,NA,TGCGCCAGCAGCCAAGACGGGACAGGGGGGAATCAGCCCCAGCATTTT,CASSQDGTGGNQPQHF
NA,TRBJ2-1,TRBV19,NA,TGTGCCAGTAGTACCCACTTGGGGGGCAATGAGCAGTTCTTC,CASSTHLGGNEQFF
NA,TRBJ2-7,TRBV5-5,few,TGTGCCAGCAGCTTGGCCTTTGGGAGCTCCTACGAGCAGTACTTC,CASSLAFGSSYEQYF
TRBD1,TRBJ1-1,TRBV27,NA,TGTGCCAGCAGTTCCCCAGGGGGCCATAAGGAAGCTTTCTTT,CASSSPGGHKEAFF
TRBD2,TRBJ2-7,TRBV6-5,NA,TGTGCCAGCAGTTACTCGGGGGGGTCCGAGCAGTACTTC,CASSYSGGSEQYF
TRBD1,TRBJ1-5,TRBV30,NA,TGTGCCTGGAGTGTGGGGACAGAGAATCAGCCCCAGCATTTT,CAWSVGTENQPQHF
TRBD2,TRBJ2-1,TRBV14,NA,TGTGCCAGCAGCCTCTCCTCCTTGCGGGTCCGACTAGCGGGAGGCAATGAGCAGTTCTTC,CASSLSSLRVRLAGGNEQFF
NA,TRBJ2-7,TRBV11-1,NA,TGTGCCAGCAGCCCATGGCCTAGAGGCTACGAGCAGTACTTC,CASSPWPRGYEQYF
NA,TRBJ2-1,TRBV29-1,NA,TGCAGCGTTGAAGAAGACAGCTCCTACAATGAGCAGTTCTTC,CSVEEDSSYNEQFF
NA,TRBJ2-7,TRBV28,NA,TGTGCCAGCAGCGGCCCCGGAGGGCTACAAGACTACGAGCAGTACTTC,CASSGPGGLQDYEQYF
NA,TRBJ2-7,TRBV6-1,NA,TGTGCCAGCCTTATACTACAGGGAAGCTCCTACGAGCAGTACTTC,CASLILQGSSYEQYF
TRBD2,TRBJ2-1,TRBV6-6,once,TGTGCCAGCAGTTACTCGAACGGGAGGGCCGAAAATGAGCAGTTCTTC,CASSYSNGRAENEQFF
NA,TRBJ1-4,TRBV19,NA,TGTGCCAGTAGTAAACCTCGGGAGGGAACAACTAATGAAAAACTGTTTTTT,CASSKPREGTTNEKLFF
NA,TRBJ2-7,TRBV19,NA,TGTGCCAGTAGTATTGGGGCCGTCGGGGGCGGGTACGAGCAGTACTTC,CASSIGAVGGGYEQYF
NA,TRBJ2-2,TRBV28,once,TGTGCCAGCAGTTCCGGGGCCGGGATAGCGGAGCTGTTTTTT,CASSSGAGIAELFF
NA,TRBJ2-1,TRBV27,NA,TGTGCCAGCAGTTTACGGGGAGACGAGCAGTTCTTC,CASSLRGDEQFF
NA,TRBJ2-1,TRBV12-5,NA,TGTGCTAGCCCCCATGGCCCCCTAGCGTTCTACTCCTACAATGAGCAGTTCTTC,CASPHGPLAFYSYNEQFF
NA,TRBJ2-2,TRBV4-1,NA,TGCGCCAGCAGCCCCAGGGCGACCGGGGAGCTGTTTTTT,CASSPRATGELFF
NA,TRBJ2-3,TRBV6-1,NA,TGTGCCAGCAGTGAAGCGGACGACTACACAGATACGCAGTATTTT,CASSEADDYTDTQYF